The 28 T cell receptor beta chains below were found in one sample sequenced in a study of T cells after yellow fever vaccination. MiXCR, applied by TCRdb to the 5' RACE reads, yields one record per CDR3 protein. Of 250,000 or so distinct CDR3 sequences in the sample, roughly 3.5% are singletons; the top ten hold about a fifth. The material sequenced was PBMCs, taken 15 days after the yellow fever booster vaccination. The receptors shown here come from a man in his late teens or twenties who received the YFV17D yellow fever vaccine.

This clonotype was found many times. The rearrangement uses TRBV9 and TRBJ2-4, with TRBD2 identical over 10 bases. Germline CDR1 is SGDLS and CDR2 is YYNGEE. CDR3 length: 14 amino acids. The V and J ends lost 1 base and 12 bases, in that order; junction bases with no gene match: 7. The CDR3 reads CASSVSSAGGDQYF. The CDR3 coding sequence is TGTGCCAGCAGCGTAAGTTCAGCGGGGGGGGATCAGTACTTC.

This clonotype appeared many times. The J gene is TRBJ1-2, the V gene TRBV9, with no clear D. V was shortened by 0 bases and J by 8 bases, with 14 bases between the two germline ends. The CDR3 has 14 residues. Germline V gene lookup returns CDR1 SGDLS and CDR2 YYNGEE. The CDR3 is CASSVDGTPHGYTF. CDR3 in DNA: TGTGCCAGCAGCGTAGACGGTACACCCCACGGCTACACCTTC.

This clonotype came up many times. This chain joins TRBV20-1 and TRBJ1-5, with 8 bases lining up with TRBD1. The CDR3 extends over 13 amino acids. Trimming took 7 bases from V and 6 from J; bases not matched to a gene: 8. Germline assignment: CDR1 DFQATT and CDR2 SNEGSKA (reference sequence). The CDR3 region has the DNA TGCAGTGTTAACAGGGGGGGAGGTCAGCCCCAGCATTTT. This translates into CSVNRGGGQPQHF.

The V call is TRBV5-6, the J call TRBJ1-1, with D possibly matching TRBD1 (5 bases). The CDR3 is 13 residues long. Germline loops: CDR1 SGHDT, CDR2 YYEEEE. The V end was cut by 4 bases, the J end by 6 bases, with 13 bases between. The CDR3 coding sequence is TGTGCCAGCAGCCCCACGGGGGTTCCTGAAGCTTTCTTT. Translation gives CASSPTGVPEAFF.

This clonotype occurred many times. The CDR3 sequence is CASGPDRGLSPLHF. The CDR3 DNA reads as TGTGCCAGCGGCCCGGACAGGGGGTTGTCACCCCTCCACTTT. The V and J genes are TRBV6-2 or TRBV6-3 and TRBJ1-6; 10 bases fit TRBD1. CDR3 length: 14 amino acids. The V and J ends lost 8 bases and 10 bases, in that order; junction bases with no gene match: 8. The V gene's germline CDR1 is MNHEY and CDR2 SVGEGT.

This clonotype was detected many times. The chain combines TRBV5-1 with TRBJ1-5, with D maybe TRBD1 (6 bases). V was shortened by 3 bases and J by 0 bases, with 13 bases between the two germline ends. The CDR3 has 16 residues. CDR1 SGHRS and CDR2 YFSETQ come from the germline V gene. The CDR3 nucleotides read TGCGCCAGCAGCTGGGGGGACACCTCTAGCAATCAGCCCCAGCATTTT. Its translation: CASSWGDTSSNQPQHF.

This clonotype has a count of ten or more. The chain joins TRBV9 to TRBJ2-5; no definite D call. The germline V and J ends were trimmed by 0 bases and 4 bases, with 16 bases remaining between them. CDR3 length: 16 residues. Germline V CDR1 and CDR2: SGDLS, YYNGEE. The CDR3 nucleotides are TGTGCCAGCAGCGTAGATGGTACGGGCCGTCCAGAGACCCAGTACTTC. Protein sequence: CASSVDGTGRPETQYF.

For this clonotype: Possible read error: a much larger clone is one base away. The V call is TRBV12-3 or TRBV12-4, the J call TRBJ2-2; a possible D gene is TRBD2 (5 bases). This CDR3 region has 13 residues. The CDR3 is CASTKHNTGVLFF. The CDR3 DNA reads TGTGCCAGCACCAAACACAACACCGGGGTGCTGTTTTTT.

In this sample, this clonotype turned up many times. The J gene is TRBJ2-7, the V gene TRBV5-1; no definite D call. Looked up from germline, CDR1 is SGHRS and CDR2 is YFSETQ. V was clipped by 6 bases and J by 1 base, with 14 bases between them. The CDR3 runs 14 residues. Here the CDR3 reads CASNLGGVSYEQYF. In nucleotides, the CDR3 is TGCGCCAGCAACCTCGGTGGGGTATCCTACGAGCAGTACTTC.

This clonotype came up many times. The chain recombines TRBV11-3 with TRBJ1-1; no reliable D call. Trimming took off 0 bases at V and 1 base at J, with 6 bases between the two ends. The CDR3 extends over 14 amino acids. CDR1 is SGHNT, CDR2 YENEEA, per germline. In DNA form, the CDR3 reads TGTGCCAGCAGCTTAGATCCGAAGAACACTGAAGCTTTCTTT. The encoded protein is CASSLDPKNTEAFF.

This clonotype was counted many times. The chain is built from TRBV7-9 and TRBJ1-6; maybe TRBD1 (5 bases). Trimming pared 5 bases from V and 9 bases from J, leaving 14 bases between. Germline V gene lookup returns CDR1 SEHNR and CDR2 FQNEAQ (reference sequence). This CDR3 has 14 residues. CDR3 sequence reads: CASSPWGRGSPLHF. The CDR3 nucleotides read TGTGCCAGCAGCCCGTGGGGTAGGGGTTCACCCCTCCACTTT.

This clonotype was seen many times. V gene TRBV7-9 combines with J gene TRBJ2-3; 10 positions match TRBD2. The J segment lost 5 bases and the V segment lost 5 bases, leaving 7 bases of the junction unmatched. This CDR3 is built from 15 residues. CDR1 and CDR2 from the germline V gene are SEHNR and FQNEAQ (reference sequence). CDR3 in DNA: TGTGCCAGCAGCCGTCTGACTAGCGGGCAAGATACGCAGTATTTT. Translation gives CASSRLTSGQDTQYF.

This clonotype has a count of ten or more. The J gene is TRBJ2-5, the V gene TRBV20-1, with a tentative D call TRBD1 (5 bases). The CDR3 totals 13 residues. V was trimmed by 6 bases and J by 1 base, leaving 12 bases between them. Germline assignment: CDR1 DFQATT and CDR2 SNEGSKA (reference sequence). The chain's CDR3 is CSASAGSQETQYF. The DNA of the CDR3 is TGCAGTGCCTCGGCAGGGTCCCAAGAGACCCAGTACTTC.

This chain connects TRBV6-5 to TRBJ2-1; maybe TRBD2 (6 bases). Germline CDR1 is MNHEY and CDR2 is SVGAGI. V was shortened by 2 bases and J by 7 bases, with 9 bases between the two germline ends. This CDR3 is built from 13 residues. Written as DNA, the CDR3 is TGTGCCAGCAGTTACCCGGGGACTAATGAGCAGTTCTTC. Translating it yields CASSYPGTNEQFF.

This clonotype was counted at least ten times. The CDR3 sequence: CASSPSGTGGEKLFF. Here the CDR3 DNA reads TGTGCCAGCAGCCCCTCGGGTACAGGGGGTGAAAAACTGTTTTTT. The chain couples TRBV5-6 to TRBJ1-4; 8 bases line up with TRBD1. The CDR3 sequence is 15 residues long. Germline-derived CDR1 and CDR2 are SGHDT and YYEEEE. J was trimmed by 7 bases and V by 4 bases; bases with no gene match: 9.

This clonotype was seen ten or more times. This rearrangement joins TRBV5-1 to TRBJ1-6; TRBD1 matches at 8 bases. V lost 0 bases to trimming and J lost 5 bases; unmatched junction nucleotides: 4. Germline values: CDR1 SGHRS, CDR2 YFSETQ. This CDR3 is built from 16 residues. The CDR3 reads CASSLGRGQNNSPLHF. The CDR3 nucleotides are TGCGCCAGCAGCTTGGGCAGGGGGCAAAATAATTCACCCCTCCACTTT.

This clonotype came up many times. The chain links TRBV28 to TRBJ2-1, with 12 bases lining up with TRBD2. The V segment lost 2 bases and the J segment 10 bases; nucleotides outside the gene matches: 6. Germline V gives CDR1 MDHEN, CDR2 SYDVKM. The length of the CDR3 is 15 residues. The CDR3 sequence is CASSLMTSGGLEQFF. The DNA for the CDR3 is TGTGCCAGCAGTTTAATGACTAGCGGGGGCTTGGAGCAGTTCTTC.

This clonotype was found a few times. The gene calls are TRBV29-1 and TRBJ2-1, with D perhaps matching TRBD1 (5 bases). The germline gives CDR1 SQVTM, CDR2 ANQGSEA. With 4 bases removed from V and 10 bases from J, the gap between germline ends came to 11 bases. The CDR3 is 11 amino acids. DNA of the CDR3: TGCAGCGTTGGGCCAGGGATAGAGCAGTTCTTC. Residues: CSVGPGIEQFF.

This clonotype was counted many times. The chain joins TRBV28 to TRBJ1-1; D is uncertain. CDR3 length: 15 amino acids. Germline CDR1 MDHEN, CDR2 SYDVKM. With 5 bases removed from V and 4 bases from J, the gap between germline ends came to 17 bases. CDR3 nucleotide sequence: TGTGCCAGCAGTCCCCCGGGGAGGGTCGGCACTGAAGCTTTCTTT. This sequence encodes CASSPPGRVGTEAFF.

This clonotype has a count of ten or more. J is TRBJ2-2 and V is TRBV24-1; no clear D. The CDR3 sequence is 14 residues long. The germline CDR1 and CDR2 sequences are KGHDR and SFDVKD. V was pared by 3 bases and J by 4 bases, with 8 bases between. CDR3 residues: CATSDQTVTGELFF. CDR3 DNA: TGTGCCACCAGTGATCAGACGGTCACCGGGGAGCTGTTTTTT.

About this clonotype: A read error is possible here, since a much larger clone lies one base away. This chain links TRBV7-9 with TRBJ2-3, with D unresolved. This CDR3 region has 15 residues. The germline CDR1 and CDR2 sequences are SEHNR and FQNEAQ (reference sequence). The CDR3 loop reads CASSPLMTSTVTQYF. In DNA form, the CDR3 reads TGTGCCAGCAGCCCACTGATGACAAGCACAGTTACGCAGTATTTT.

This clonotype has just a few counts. Here the CDR3 reads CASSQENRNQETQYF. The CDR3 region has the DNA TGTGCCAGCAGCCAAGAGAACAGGAACCAAGAGACCCAGTACTTC. This sequence joins TRBV14 and TRBJ2-5; D is perhaps TRBD1 (5 bases). Trimming removed 0 bases from V and 0 bases from J, with 8 bases in between. Looked up from germline, CDR1 is SGHDN and CDR2 is FVKESK. The CDR3 is made up of 15 amino acids.

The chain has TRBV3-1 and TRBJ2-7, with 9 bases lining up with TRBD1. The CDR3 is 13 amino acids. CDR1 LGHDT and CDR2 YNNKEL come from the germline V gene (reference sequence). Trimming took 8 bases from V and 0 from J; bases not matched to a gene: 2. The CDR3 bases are TGTGCCAGCCAGACAGGGGGCTCCTACGAGCAGTACTTC. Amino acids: CASQTGGSYEQYF.

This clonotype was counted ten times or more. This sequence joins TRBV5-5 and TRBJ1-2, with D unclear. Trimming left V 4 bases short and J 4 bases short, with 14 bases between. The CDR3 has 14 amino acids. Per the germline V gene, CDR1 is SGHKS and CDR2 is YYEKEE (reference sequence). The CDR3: CASSTPRGSYGYTF. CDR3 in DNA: TGTGCCAGCAGCACCCCGCGAGGGAGCTATGGCTACACCTTC.

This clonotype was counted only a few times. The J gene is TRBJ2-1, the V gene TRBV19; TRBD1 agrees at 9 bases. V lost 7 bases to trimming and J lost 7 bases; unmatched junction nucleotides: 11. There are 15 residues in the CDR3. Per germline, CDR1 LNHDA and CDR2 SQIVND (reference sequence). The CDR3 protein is CASIPPGQGDNEQFF. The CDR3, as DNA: TGTGCCAGTATTCCTCCGGGACAGGGAGATAATGAGCAGTTCTTC.

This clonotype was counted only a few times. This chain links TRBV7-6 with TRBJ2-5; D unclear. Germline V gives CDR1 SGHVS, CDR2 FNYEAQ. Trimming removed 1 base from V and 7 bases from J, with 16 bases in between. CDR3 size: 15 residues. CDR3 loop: CASSLDLLPTRTQYF. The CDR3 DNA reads TGTGCCAGCAGCTTAGACCTCCTTCCCACGCGGACCCAGTACTTC. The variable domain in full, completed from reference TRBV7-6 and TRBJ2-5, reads GAGVSQSPRYKVTKRGQDVALRCDPISGHVSLYWYRQALGQGPEFLTYFNYEAQQDKSGLPNDRFSAERPEGSISTLTIQRTEQRDSAMYRCASSLDLLPTRTQYFGPGTRLLVL.

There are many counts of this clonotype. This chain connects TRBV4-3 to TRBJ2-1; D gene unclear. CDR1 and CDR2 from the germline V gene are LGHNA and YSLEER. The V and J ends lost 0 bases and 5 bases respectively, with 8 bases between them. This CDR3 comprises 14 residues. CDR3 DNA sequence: TGCGCCAGCAGCCAAGATCGCCCTCACAATGAGCAGTTCTTC. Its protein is CASSQDRPHNEQFF.

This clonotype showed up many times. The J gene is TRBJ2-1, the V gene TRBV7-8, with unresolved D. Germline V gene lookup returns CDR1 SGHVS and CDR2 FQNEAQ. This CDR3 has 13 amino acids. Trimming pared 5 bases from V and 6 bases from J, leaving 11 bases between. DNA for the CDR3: TGTGCCAGCAGCATCCGGACCCTCAATGAGCAGTTCTTC. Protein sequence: CASSIRTLNEQFF.